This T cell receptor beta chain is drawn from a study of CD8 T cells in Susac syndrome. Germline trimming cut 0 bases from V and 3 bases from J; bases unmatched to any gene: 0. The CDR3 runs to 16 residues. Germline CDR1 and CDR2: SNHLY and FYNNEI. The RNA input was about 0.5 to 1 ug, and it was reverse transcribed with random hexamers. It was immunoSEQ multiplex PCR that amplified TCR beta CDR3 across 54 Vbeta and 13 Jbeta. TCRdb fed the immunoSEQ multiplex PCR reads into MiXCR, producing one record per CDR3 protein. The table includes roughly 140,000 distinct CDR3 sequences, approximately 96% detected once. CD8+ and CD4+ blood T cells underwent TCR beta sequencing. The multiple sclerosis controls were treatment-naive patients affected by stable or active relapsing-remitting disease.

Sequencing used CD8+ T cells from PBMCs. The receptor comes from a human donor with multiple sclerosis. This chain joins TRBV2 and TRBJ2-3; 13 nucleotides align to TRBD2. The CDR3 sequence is CASSEATSGGTDTQYF. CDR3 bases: TGTGCCAGCAGTGAAGCGACTAGCGGGGGGACAGATACGCAGTATTTT.